The 14 T cell receptor beta chains presented below share a single source sample, sequenced in a study of T and B cells in COVID-19 patients. Blood genomic DNA input for TRB amplification was roughly 230-550 ng. BIOMED2 TRB-A/B primer pools were used in multiplex TRB PCR. MiXCR, applied by TCRdb to the multiplex PCR reads, yields one record per CDR3 protein. The sample records some 8,400 distinct CDR3 sequences, over 20% being singletons. Sequenced input: blood. The receptor source for this set is a human donor who had recovered from COVID-19.

This clonotype was seen only a few times. The chain links TRBV5-1 to TRBJ2-1, with unresolved D. CDR1 and CDR2 from the germline V gene are SGHRS and YFSETQ. With 0 bases removed from V and 5 bases from J, the gap between germline ends came to 9 bases. This CDR3 is 14 amino acids long. The CDR3 region is CASSLGPPNNEQFF. The CDR3 DNA sequence: TGCGCCAGCAGCTTGGGACCACCCAACAATGAGCAGTTCTTC.

This clonotype is termed medium-sized. The CDR3 is CASSLLASGAQYF. CDR3 nucleotides: TGTGCCAGCAGCTTGCTCGCCAGCGGCGCGCAGTACTTC. The chain recombines TRBV5-4 with TRBJ2-7; perhaps TRBD2 as D (5 bases). This CDR3 is 13 amino acids long. CDR1 SGHNT and CDR2 YYREEE come from the germline V gene (reference sequence). Trimming removed 1 base at V and 9 bases at J, with 14 bases between.

This clonotype was detected a few times. The chain combines TRBV24-1 with TRBJ2-5, with D possibly TRBD2 on 6 matching bases. The V gene lost 4 bases and the J gene lost 1 base, with 12 bases spanning the gap. CDR1 and CDR2 (germline): KGHDR, SFDVKD. The CDR3 has 15 residues. In DNA, the CDR3 is TGTGCCACCAGTGACGTTGGAGGGATCCAAGAGACCCAGTACTTC. It is translated as CATSDVGGIQETQYF.

This clonotype counts as medium-sized. The rearrangement uses TRBV7-6 and TRBJ2-2; D remains ambiguous. Germline values: CDR1 SGHVS, CDR2 FNYEAQ. The V end lost 5 bases, the J end lost 0 bases, and 13 bases lay between the germline ends. The length of the CDR3 is 16 residues. The CDR3 is CASSPRLISNTGELFF. The CDR3 DNA follows: TGTGCCAGCAGCCCCCGACTCATTTCGAACACCGGGGAGCTGTTTTTT.

There are a few counts of this clonotype. The V call is TRBV5-1, the J call TRBJ2-4, with 10 bases matching TRBD2. V trimming: 4 bases; J trimming: 6 bases; junction bases outside the gene matches: 13. Germline V gene data show CDR1 as SGHRS and CDR2 as YFSETQ. This CDR3 has 17 amino acids. In DNA form, the CDR3 reads TGCGCCAGCAGCCCGGCTGTAACTAGCGGGGTTTTAAACATTCAGTACTTC. Translation gives CASSPAVTSGVLNIQYF.

This clonotype is labeled medium-sized. The chain joins TRBV6-5 to TRBJ2-6; D gene ambiguous. V was cut by 4 bases and J by 1 base, with 11 bases left in between. From germline, CDR1 is MNHEY and CDR2 SVGAGI. The CDR3 sequence is 16 residues long. CDR3 coding DNA: TGTGCCAGCAGTTTAAACGGTCCGTCTGGGGCCAACGTCCTGACTTTC. The encoded protein is CASSLNGPSGANVLTF.

This clonotype was observed at least ten times. This sequence joins TRBV6-5 and TRBJ1-3; 8 nucleotides align to TRBD1. J gave up 0 bases and V 5 bases, and 9 bases lay outside the gene matches. Per germline, CDR1 MNHEY and CDR2 SVGAGI. The CDR3 loop spans 17 amino acids. The CDR3 protein is CASSITGGPGSGNTIYF. CDR3 coding DNA: TGTGCCAGCAGTATAACAGGGGGTCCCGGCTCTGGAAACACCATATATTTT.

This chain uses TRBV27 with TRBJ1-2; TRBD1 agrees at 9 bases. V lost 4 bases, J lost 8 bases, and 5 bases stayed unmatched. CDR3 length: 13 amino acids. CDR1 is MNHEY and CDR2 is SMNVEV in the germline V gene (reference sequence). The CDR3 DNA follows: TGTGCCAGCAGTTCGGGACAGGGCTACGGCTACACCTTC. Translation gives CASSSGQGYGYTF.

This chain uses TRBV7-6 with TRBJ1-3; a possible D gene is TRBD1 (6 bases). In germline, CDR1 is SGHVS, CDR2 FNYEAQ. V shed 5 bases and J shed 2 bases, with 13 bases lying between them. The CDR3 covers 15 residues. The CDR3 coding sequence is TGTGCCAGCAGCCCTCCAGGGGTCCCTGGAAACACCATATATTTT. It yields the protein CASSPPGVPGNTIYF.

The V call is TRBV19, the J call TRBJ2-1; tentatively, D is TRBD2 (5 bases). Germline CDR1 reads LNHDA; CDR2 reads SQIVND (reference sequence). Trimming stripped 3 bases from V and 5 bases from J, with 8 bases between. This CDR3 is built from 13 residues. The CDR3 bases are TGTGCCAGTAGTATCGTTAGCGACAATGAGCAGTTCTTC. Amino acid sequence: CASSIVSDNEQFF. The whole variable domain, remainder taken from reference TRBV19 and TRBJ2-1, is DGGITQSPKYLFRKEGQNVTLSCEQNLNHDAMYWYRQDPGQGLRLIYYSQIVNDFQKGDIAEGYSVSREKKESFPLTVTSAQKNPTAFYLCASSIVSDNEQFFGPGTRLTVL.

This clonotype has just a few counts. The rearrangement joins TRBV6-4 to TRBJ1-1, with TRBD1 matching 7 bases. The CDR3 is made up of 15 amino acids. The V gene end was trimmed by 0 bases and the J gene end by 6 bases; junction bases not matched to a gene: 7. The germline CDR1 and CDR2 sequences are MRHNA and SNTAGT. The CDR3 nucleotides are TGTGCCAGCAGTGACTCTATCGGACAGGTCTCTGAAGCTTTCTTT. This sequence encodes CASSDSIGQVSEAFF.

The sample holds many counts of this clonotype. The rearrangement joins TRBV6-2 or TRBV6-3 to TRBJ1-5; D gene ambiguous. This CDR3 is built from 13 residues. V was shortened by 5 bases and J by 4 bases, with 9 bases between the two germline ends. The germline V gene encodes CDR1 MNHEY and CDR2 SVGEGT. The CDR3 protein is CASSDGLNQPQHF. CDR3 DNA sequence: TGTGCCAGCAGTGACGGTCTTAATCAGCCCCAGCATTTT.

This clonotype was detected many times. The chain is built from TRBV15 and TRBJ1-2, with 8 bases fitting TRBD1. V shed 0 bases and J 7 bases; nucleotides not matched to a gene: 4. CDR1 LNHNV and CDR2 YYDKDF come from the germline V gene (reference sequence). The CDR3 is 14 amino acids. As DNA, the CDR3 is TGTGCCACCAGCAGAGACAGGGGGCCTCGTGGCTACACCTTC. This sequence encodes CATSRDRGPRGYTF.

This clonotype rates as medium-sized. This chain uses TRBV29-1 with TRBJ2-5, with 13 bases fitting TRBD2. V shed 1 base and J 0 bases; nucleotides not matched to a gene: 11. Germline CDR1 reads SQVTM; CDR2 reads ANQGSEA. The CDR3 covers 19 residues. CDR3 amino acids: CSVEALLGLAGNYQETQYF. The CDR3 nucleotides are TGCAGCGTTGAAGCCCTTTTGGGACTAGCGGGGAATTACCAAGAGACCCAGTACTTC.